This T cell receptor beta chain is drawn from a study of response to subunit inactivated influenza vaccine. TCRdb analysed the RT-PCR reads with MiXCR anew, one entry per CDR3 protein. Among approximately 700,000 distinct CDR3 sequences listed, 14% were seen once. Trimming left V 5 bases short and J 4 bases short, with 15 bases between. The CDR3 extends over 14 amino acids. Germline values: CDR1 KGHSH, CDR2 LQKENI. Only a few counts were recorded for this clonotype. The TCR sequence derives from a man aged 50-60 years who received an inactivated influenza vaccine. Here the sequenced sample was PBMCs from blood, taken around two weeks before vaccination. This sequence joins TRBV18 and TRBJ2-7; possible D gene TRBD1, 6 bases. The CDR3 region has the DNA TGTGCCAGCTCAGCAGGGGCACAGTTTTACGAGCAGTACTTC. Protein product: CASSAGAQFYEQYF.